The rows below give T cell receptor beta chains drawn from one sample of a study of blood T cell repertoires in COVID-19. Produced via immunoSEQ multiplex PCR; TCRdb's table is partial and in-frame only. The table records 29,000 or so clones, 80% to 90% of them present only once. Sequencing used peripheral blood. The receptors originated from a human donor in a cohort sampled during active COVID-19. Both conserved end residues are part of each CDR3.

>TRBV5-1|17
CASSLGLESLVSTEAFF
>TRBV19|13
CASSKQLTYEQYF
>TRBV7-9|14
CASSHAGSSYEQYF
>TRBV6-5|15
CASSYVAGVEETQYF
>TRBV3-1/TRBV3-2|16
CASSRKTSGGLFSSYF
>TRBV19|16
CASSPPLGAGANVLTF
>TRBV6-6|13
CANSGGYTDTQYF
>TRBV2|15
CASSQTALRNSPLHF
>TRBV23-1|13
CASSPPFAYTIYF
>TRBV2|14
CASSEARGNQPQHF
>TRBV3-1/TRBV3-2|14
CASSHGLAGGPVYF
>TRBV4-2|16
CASSQESVRPMGPQHF
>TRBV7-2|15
CASSSVPSVGNTIYF
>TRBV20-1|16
CSASPHRREGLFGYTF
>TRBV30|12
CAWSGLEGAQYF
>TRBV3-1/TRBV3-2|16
CASSLRTATWGTEAFF
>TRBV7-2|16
CASSLGLAGGMNEQFF
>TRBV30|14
CAWKRGARVTEAFF
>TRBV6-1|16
CASSGPFRANPYEQYF
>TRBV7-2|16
CASSLMGQGNTGELFF
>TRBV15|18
CATSRDGQGAQVTGELFF
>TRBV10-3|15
CAISESGALNQPQHF
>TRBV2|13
CASSGTGPGELFF
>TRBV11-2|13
CASSSGGDEKLFF